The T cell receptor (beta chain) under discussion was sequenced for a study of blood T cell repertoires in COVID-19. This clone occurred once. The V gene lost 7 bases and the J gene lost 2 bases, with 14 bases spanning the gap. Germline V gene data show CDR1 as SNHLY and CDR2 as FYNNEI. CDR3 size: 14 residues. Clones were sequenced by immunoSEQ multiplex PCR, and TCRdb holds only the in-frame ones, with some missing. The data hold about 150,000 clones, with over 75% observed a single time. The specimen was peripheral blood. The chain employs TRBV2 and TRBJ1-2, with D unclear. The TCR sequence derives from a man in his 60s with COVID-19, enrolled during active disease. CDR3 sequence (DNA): TGTGCCAGCATCCCCCGCCAGGTCAACTATGGCTACACCTTC. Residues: CASIPRQVNYGYTF.